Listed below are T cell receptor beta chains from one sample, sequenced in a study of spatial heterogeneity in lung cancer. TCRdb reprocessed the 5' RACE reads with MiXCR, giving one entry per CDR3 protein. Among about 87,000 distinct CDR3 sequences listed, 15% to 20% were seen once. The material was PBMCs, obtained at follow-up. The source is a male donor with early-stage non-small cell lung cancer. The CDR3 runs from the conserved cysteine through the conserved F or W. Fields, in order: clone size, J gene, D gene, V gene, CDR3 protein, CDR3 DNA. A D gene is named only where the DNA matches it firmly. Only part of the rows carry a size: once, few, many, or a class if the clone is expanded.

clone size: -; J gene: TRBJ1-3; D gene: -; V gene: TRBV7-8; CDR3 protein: CASSGGSGNTIYF; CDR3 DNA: TGTGCCAGCAGCGGTGGGTCTGGAAACACCATATATTTT
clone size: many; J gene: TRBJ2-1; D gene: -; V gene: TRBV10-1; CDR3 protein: CASSESQGGNEQFF; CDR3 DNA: TGCGCCAGCAGTGAGTCTCAGGGGGGCAATGAGCAGTTCTTC
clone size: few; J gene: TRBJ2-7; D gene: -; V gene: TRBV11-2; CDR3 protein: CASSLDVSFEQYF; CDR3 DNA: TGTGCCAGCAGCTTAGACGTTAGCTTCGAGCAGTACTTC
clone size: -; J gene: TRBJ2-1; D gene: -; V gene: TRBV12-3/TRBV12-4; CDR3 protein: CASSLGHEQFF; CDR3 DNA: TGTGCCAGCAGTTTGGGGCATGAGCAGTTCTTC
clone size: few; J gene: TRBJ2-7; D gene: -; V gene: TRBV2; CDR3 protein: CASSENPYEQYF; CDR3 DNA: TGTGCCAGCAGTGAAAACCCCTACGAGCAGTACTTC
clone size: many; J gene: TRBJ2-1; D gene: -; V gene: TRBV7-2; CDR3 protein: CASSPVKSSYNEQFF; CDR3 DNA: TGTGCCAGCAGCCCGGTCAAGAGCTCCTACAATGAGCAGTTCTTC
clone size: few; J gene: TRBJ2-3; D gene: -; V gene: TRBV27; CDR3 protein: CASSFLRGARTDTQYF; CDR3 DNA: TGTGCCAGCAGTTTCCTTCGGGGGGCGCGCACAGATACGCAGTATTTT
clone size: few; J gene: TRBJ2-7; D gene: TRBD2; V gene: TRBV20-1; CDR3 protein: CSGGAHTPLAGGPGSYEQYF; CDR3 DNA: TGCAGCGGGGGGGCACACACTCCACTAGCGGGAGGGCCTGGTTCCTACGAGCAGTACTTC
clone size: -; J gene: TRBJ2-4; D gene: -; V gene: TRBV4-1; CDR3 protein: CASSHPGGENIQYF; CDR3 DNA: TGCGCCAGCAGCCACCCAGGGGGGGAAAACATTCAGTACTTC
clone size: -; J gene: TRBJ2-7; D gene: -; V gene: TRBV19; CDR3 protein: CASSSTPGVSYEQYF; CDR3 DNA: TGTGCCAGTAGTTCGACCCCAGGGGTCTCCTACGAGCAGTACTTC
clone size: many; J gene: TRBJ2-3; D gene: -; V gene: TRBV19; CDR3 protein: CASSRTASTDTQYF; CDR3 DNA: TGTGCCAGTAGTAGGACAGCTAGCACAGATACGCAGTATTTT
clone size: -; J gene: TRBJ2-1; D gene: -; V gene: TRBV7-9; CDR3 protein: CASSLEGGAGASYNEQFF; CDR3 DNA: TGTGCCAGCAGCTTAGAAGGGGGTGCGGGAGCATCCTACAATGAGCAGTTCTTC
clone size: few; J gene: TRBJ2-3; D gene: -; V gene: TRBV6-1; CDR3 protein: CATFRTDTQYF; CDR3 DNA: TGTGCCACCTTCCGGACAGATACGCAGTATTTT
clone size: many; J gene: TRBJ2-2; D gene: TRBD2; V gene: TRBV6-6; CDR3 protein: CASSNGLASTGELFF; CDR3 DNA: TGTGCCAGCAGTAACGGACTAGCAAGCACCGGGGAGCTGTTTTTT
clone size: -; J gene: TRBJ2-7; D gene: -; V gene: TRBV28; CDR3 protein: CASTPFRRSSYEQYF; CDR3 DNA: TGTGCCAGCACCCCCTTCCGGAGGAGCTCCTACGAGCAGTACTTC
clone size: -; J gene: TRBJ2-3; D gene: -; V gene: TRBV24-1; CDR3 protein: CATSDPGAQQPDTQYF; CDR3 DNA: TGTGCCACCAGTGACCCTGGGGCCCAACAGCCCGATACGCAGTATTTT
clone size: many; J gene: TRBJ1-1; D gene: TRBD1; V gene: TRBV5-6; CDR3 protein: CASSSGTGEDATEAFF; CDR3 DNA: TGTGCCAGCAGCTCGGGGACAGGGGAGGATGCCACTGAAGCTTTCTTT
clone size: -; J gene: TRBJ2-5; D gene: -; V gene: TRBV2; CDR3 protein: CASSWTEETQYF; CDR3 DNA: TGTGCCAGCAGTTGGACTGAAGAGACCCAGTACTTC
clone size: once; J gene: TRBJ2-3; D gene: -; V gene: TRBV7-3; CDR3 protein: CASSPRGGSSTDTQYF; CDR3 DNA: TGTGCCAGCAGCCCACGTGGGGGGTCTAGCACAGATACGCAGTATTTT
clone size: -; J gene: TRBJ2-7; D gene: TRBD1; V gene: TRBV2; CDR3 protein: CASRKDRASYEQYF; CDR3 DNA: TGTGCCAGCAGAAAGGACAGGGCCTCCTACGAGCAGTACTTC
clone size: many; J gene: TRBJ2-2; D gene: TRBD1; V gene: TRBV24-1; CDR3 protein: CATRDRVDTGELFF; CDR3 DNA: TGTGCCACCAGAGACAGGGTTGACACCGGGGAGCTGTTTTTT
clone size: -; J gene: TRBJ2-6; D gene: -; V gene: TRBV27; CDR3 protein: CASSLDQFSGANVLTF; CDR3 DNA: TGTGCCAGCAGTTTAGATCAATTCTCTGGGGCCAACGTCCTGACTTTC
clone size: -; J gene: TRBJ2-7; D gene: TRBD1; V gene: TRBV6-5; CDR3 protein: CASKISGTGSYEQYF; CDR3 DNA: TGTGCCAGCAAAATTTCCGGGACAGGCTCCTACGAGCAGTACTTC
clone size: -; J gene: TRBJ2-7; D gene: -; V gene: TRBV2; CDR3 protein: CAILLTYEQYF; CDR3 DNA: TGTGCCATCCTCCTGACCTACGAGCAGTACTTC
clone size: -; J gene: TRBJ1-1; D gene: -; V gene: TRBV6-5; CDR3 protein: CASSYSTAGKAFF; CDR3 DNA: TGTGCCAGCAGTTACTCGACTGCAGGGAAAGCTTTCTTT
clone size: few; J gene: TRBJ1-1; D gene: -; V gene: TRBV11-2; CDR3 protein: CASSLAREAFF; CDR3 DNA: TGTGCCAGCAGCTTAGCTAGAGAAGCTTTCTTT
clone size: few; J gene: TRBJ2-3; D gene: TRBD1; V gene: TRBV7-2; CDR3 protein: CASSLAGQGTDTQYF; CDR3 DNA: TGTGCCAGCAGCTTAGCGGGACAGGGCACAGATACGCAGTATTTT
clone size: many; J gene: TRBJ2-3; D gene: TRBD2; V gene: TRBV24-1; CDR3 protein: CATSEQTSGRTTDTQYF; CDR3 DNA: TGTGCCACCAGTGAACAGACTAGCGGCCGCACCACAGATACGCAGTATTTT
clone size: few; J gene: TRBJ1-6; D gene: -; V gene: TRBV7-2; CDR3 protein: CASSLSSSGNSPLHF; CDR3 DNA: TGTGCCAGCAGCTTGAGCTCCAGCGGTAATTCACCCCTCCACTTT
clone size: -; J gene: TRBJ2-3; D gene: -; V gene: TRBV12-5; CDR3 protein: CASGLEGPVDTQYF; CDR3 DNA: TGTGCTAGTGGTCTAGAGGGTCCGGTGGATACGCAGTATTTT
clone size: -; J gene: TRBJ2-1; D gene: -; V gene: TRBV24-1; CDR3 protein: CATSDLDRPSYNEQFF; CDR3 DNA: TGTGCCACCAGTGATTTAGACAGGCCATCCTACAATGAGCAGTTCTTC
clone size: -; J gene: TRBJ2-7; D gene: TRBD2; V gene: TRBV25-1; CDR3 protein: CASSESGRASYEQYF; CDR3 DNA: TGTGCCAGCAGTGAAAGCGGGAGGGCCTCCTACGAGCAGTACTTC
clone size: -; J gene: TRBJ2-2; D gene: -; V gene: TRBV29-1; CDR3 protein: CSVEDRSAGELFF; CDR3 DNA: TGCAGCGTTGAAGATCGGTCAGCCGGGGAGCTGTTTTTT
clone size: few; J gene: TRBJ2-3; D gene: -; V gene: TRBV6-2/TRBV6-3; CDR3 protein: CATGTQQGTQYF; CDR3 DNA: TGTGCCACCGGGACACAGCAGGGTACGCAGTATTTT
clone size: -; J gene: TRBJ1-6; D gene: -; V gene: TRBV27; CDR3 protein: CASREQGSYNSPLHF; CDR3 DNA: TGTGCCAGCAGGGAGCAAGGTTCCTATAATTCACCCCTCCACTTT
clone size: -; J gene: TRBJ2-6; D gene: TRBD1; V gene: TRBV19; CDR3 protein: CASCPLGQGPGAGANVLTF; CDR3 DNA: TGTGCCAGTTGTCCCCTCGGACAGGGGCCTGGGGCTGGGGCCAACGTCCTGACTTTC
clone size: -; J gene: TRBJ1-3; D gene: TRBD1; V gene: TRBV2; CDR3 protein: CASSEGQGTGTGNTIYF; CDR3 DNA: TGTGCCAGCAGTGAGGGACAGGGGACGGGGACTGGAAACACCATATATTTT
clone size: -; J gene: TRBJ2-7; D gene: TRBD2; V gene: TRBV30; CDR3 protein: CAWSMLAGEGEQYF; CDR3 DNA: TGTGCCTGGAGTATGCTAGCGGGAGAAGGCGAGCAGTACTTC
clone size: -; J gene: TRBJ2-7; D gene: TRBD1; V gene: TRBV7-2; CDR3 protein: CASSSKTGISEQYF; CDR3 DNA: TGTGCCAGCAGCTCGAAGACAGGGATCAGCGAGCAGTACTTC
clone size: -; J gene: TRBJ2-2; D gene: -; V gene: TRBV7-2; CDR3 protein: CASSWEGGNTGELFF; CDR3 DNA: TGTGCCAGCAGTTGGGAAGGAGGGAACACCGGGGAGCTGTTTTTT
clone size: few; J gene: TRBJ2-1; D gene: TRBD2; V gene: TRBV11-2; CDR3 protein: CASSLVIAGGYNEQFF; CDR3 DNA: TGTGCCAGCAGCTTAGTAATAGCGGGGGGGTACAATGAGCAGTTCTTC